The 13 T cell receptor beta chains in this list originate from one sample, sequenced in a study of T cells in Graves' hyperthyroidism and ophthalmopathy (dated by TCRdb to between 2019 and 2020). The library was produced with multiplex PCR. The listed sequencing device is Illumina HiSeq 2000. TCR beta CDR3 regions were amplified from RNA transcripts. A first-round RT-PCR of the TCR CDR3 used the HTBI primer set with the Qiagen OneStep RT-PCR kit. TCRdb reprocessed the public reads (quality trimming at Q25 with fastp, clone calling with MiXCR) and kept in-frame beta chains. CDR3 protein sequences are deduplicated, and each keeps its most common genes and DNA. The sample table shows just under 750,000 distinct CDR3 sequences, and approximately 36% are seen once. Together, the top ten hold around 30% of the sample. The sequenced sample consisted of blood. The origin of the receptors is a woman between 40 and 50 years old with Graves' hyperthyroidism.

Details on this clonotype: A clone one base away is much larger, so this may be a read error. J is TRBJ2-7 and V is TRBV11-2; a possible D gene is TRBD1 (6 bases). The J call may be incorrect, as the DNA end agrees better with TRBJ2-1. Germline V gene lookup returns CDR1 SGHAT and CDR2 FQNNGV. The CDR3 is 11 residues long. CDR3 coding DNA: TGTGCCAGCAGCGGGGGCAACGAGCAGTTCTTC. Translating it yields CASSGGNEQFF.

The gene calls are TRBV6-5 and TRBJ2-2, with 9 bases fitting TRBD2. CDR3 length equals 15 residues. The ends lost 7 bases at V and 4 bases at J; junction bases unmatched: 7. Per the germline V gene, CDR1 is MNHEY and CDR2 is SVGAGI. The CDR3, as DNA: TGTGCCAGCAAGACTAGCGGAGTTGTCACCGGGGAGCTGTTTTTT. Translating gives CASKTSGVVTGELFF.

The chain combines TRBV7-9 with TRBJ1-4; D is perhaps TRBD1 (6 bases). The germline CDR1 and CDR2 sequences are SEHNR and FQNEAQ (reference sequence). Trimming took off 11 bases at V and 0 bases at J, with 19 bases between the two ends. CDR3 length: 16 amino acids. CDR3 sequence reads: CAGHPGHLATNEKLFF. CDR3 DNA: TGTGCCGGCCACCCGGGACACCTTGCAACTAATGAAAAACTGTTTTTT.

CDR3 sequence reads: CSAMGLAGWYQETQYF. DNA for the CDR3: TGCAGTGCTATGGGGCTAGCGGGGTGGTACCAAGAGACCCAGTACTTC. The chain has TRBV20-1 and TRBJ2-5, with TRBD2 matching 9 bases. The germline gives CDR1 DFQATT, CDR2 SNEGSKA (reference sequence). With 4 bases clipped from V and 0 bases from J, the junction kept 9 bases outside the gene matches. This CDR3 has 16 amino acids.

This clonotype was detected many times. This chain uses TRBV2 with TRBJ1-5, with 7 bases fitting TRBD1. The V and J ends lost 4 bases and 0 bases, in that order; junction bases with no gene match: 6. Germline V gene sequence: CDR1 SNHLY, CDR2 FYNNEI. This CDR3 spans 16 amino acids. Written as DNA, the CDR3 is TGTGCCAGCAGTGGACTAGGGACAGATAGCAATCAGCCCCAGCATTTT. This gives the protein CASSGLGTDSNQPQHF.

This chain links TRBV20-1 with TRBJ1-4; the match to TRBD1 covers 9 bases. The V segment lost 5 bases and the J segment 5 bases; nucleotides outside the gene matches: 6. The CDR3 covers 14 residues. From germline, CDR1 is DFQATT and CDR2 SNEGSKA (reference sequence). CDR3 nucleotide sequence: TGCAGTGCTCTCACGACAGGGGGGAATGAAAAACTGTTTTTT. It translates to CSALTTGGNEKLFF.

The CDR3 coding sequence is TGTGCCAGCGCCTCTGGGGCAGGTGGCTACACCTTC. This sequence encodes CASASGAGGYTF. The chain has TRBV25-1 and TRBJ1-2, with D possibly TRBD1 on 5 matching bases. Germline V CDR1 and CDR2: MGHDK, SYGVNS. The CDR3 is 12 amino acids. V was cut by 8 bases and J by 7 bases, with 14 bases left in between.

The sample holds many counts of this clonotype. The rearrangement uses TRBV2 and TRBJ1-2; 7 nucleotides match TRBD1. The CDR3 extends over 13 amino acids. Per the germline V gene, CDR1 is SNHLY and CDR2 is FYNNEI. V lost 4 bases and J lost 8; bases outside the gene matches: 7. The CDR3 loop is CASSVTGEDGYTF. The CDR3 DNA is TGTGCCAGCAGTGTCACAGGGGAAGACGGCTACACCTTC.

This chain joins TRBV10-3 and TRBJ2-6; D could derive from TRBD1 or TRBD2 (5 bases each). CDR3 size: 15 residues. V was trimmed by 5 bases and J by 2 bases, leaving 10 bases between them. CDR1 ENHRY and CDR2 SYGVKD come from the germline V gene. The CDR3 sequence is CAISRDAAGANVLTF. CDR3 nucleotides: TGTGCCATCAGTCGGGACGCCGCTGGGGCCAACGTCCTGACTTTC.

Many counts were recorded for this clonotype. Here the CDR3 reads CASSYGVAWPQHF. The CDR3 nucleotides are TGTGCCAGCAGTTACGGGGTGGCGTGGCCCCAGCATTTT. This chain joins TRBV6-5 and TRBJ1-5; D ambiguous. V shed 2 bases and J shed 9 bases, with 11 bases lying between them. The germline gives CDR1 MNHEY, CDR2 SVGAGI. The CDR3 extends over 13 amino acids.

This clonotype has more than one count but fewer than ten. V gene TRBV29-1 combines with J gene TRBJ1-1, with a possible D match to TRBD1 (5 bases). V lost 5 bases and J lost 5, with 12 bases in between. The CDR3 is made up of 12 amino acids. CDR1 is SQVTM and CDR2 is ANQGSEA in the germline V gene. Here the CDR3 DNA reads TGCAGCGTTATCAGATGGGGGACTGAAGCTTTCTTT. Translation: CSVIRWGTEAFF.

This clonotype has more than one count but fewer than ten. The CDR3 is CSARDGGRTYEQYF. As DNA, the CDR3 is TGCAGTGCTAGAGATGGAGGCAGGACTTACGAGCAGTACTTC. This rearrangement joins TRBV20-1 to TRBJ2-7; TRBD2 is a possible D gene (5 bases). The CDR3 covers 14 residues. Germline CDR1 is DFQATT and CDR2 is SNEGSKA (reference sequence). V dropped 0 bases and J dropped 4 bases, with 13 bases sitting between them.

The table lists this clonotype with many counts. The V call is TRBV4-3, the J call TRBJ1-2; perhaps TRBD1 as D (5 bases). This CDR3 is 14 amino acids long. Germline CDR1 and CDR2: LGHNA and YSLEER. Trimming took off 4 bases at V and 8 bases at J, with 17 bases between the two ends. CDR3 loop: CASSRQRTTGGYTF. CDR3 nucleotide sequence: TGCGCCAGCAGCCGCCAGAGGACAACAGGAGGCTACACCTTC.